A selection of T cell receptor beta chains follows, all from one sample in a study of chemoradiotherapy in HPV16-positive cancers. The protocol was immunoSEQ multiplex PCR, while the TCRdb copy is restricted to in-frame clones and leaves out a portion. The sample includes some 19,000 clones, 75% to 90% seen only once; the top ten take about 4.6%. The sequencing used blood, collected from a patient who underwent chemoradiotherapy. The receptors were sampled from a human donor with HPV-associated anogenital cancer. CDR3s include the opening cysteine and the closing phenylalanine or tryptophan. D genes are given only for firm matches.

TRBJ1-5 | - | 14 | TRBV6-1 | TGTGCCAGCGATTCCCTAGGGGGGAATCAGCCCCAGCATTTT | CASDSLGGNQPQHF
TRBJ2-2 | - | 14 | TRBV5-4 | TGTGCCAGCAGCTTGAGTGGGGGCAACGGGGAGCTGTTTTTT | CASSLSGGNGELFF
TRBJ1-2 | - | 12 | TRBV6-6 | TGTGCCACCAACGGGGCGAACTATGGCTACACCTTC | CATNGANYGYTF
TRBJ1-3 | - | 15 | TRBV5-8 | TGTGCCAGCAGCTTGGCCGGGGGCTCTGGAAACACCATATATTTT | CASSLAGGSGNTIYF
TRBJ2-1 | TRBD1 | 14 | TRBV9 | TGTGCCAGCAGCCTCCGACAGGGAGAGGGTGAGCAGTTCTTC | CASSLRQGEGEQFF
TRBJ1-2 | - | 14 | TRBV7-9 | TGTGCCAGCAGCTTAGCGGGATCCGCGGGTGGCTACACCTTC | CASSLAGSAGGYTF
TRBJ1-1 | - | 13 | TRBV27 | TGTGCCAGCAGTTTTAACCGAGGAATTGAAGCTTTCTTT | CASSFNRGIEAFF
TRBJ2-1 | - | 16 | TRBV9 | TGTGCCAGCAGCCCACCGACGGACGGCTCCTACAATGAGCAGTTCTTC | CASSPPTDGSYNEQFF
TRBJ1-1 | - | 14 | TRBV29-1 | TGCAGCGTCGGAACGGGCCGGGGAGACACTGAAGCTTTCTTT | CSVGTGRGDTEAFF
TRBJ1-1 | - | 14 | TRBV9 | TGTGCCAGCAGCGTAGGGGGGGAGGACACTGAAGCTTTCTTT | CASSVGGEDTEAFF
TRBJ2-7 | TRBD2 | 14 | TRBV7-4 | TGTGCCAGCAGCTTAGAGGGAGGGTCCTACGAGCAGTACTTC | CASSLEGGSYEQYF
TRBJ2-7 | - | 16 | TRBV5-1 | TGCGCCAGCAGCGCGGCGGGGTCAGGTCCTTCCTACGAGCAGTACTTC | CASSAAGSGPSYEQYF
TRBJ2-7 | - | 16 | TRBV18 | TGTGCCAGCTCACCATTGGAACAGGGAGGGTTTCACGAGCAGTACTTC | CASSPLEQGGFHEQYF
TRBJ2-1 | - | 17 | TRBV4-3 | TGCGCCAGCAGCTACTATTTCGACTACACCTCCTACAATGAGCAGTTCTTC | CASSYYFDYTSYNEQFF
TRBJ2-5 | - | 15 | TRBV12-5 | TGTGCTAGTGCCCGCATCCGCGAGCCGTGGGAGACCCAGTACTTC | CASARIREPWETQYF
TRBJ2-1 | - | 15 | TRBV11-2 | TGTGCCAGCAGCTTGGAGCGGGCCTCCTACAATGAGCAGTTCTTC | CASSLERASYNEQFF
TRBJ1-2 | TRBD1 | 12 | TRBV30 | TGTGCCTACACAGGGGGTCTTTATGGCTACACCTTC | CAYTGGLYGYTF
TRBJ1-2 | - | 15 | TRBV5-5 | TGTGCCAGCAGCCAAGTTCTCAGGGAGGTCGGTGGCTACACCTTC | CASSQVLREVGGYTF
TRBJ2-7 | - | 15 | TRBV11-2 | TGTGCCAGCAGCTTAGAGCCGGGCCTCGGCTACGAGCAGTACTTC | CASSLEPGLGYEQYF
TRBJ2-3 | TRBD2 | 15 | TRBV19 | TGTGCCAGTAGTCCCCTAGCGGGAGTGGCAGATACGCAGTATTTT | CASSPLAGVADTQYF
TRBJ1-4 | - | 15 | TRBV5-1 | TGCGCCAGCAGCTCCAGTCTCGGGGGAAATGAAAAACTGTTTTTT | CASSSSLGGNEKLFF
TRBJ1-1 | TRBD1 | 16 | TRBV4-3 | TGCGCCAGCAGCCAAGATTTTAAGGGGGCGTTTAACAAAGCTTTCTTT | CASSQDFKGAFNKAFF